This TCR beta chain stems from a study of regulatory T cells in long-lasting Graves disease. Noted time point: newly diagnosed GD, antithyroid drugs for less than 3 months. Isolated PBMC RNA provided the starting material for the TCR library. Germline V gives CDR1 SGDLS, CDR2 YYNGEE. The CDR3 consists of 15 residues. V gave up 4 bases and J gave up 0 bases, with 13 bases separating them. Combining iRepertoire HTBI primers with Arm-PCR of CDR3 regions, the authors built TCR beta libraries. TCRdb re-called the multiplex PCR reads through MiXCR, storing one row per CDR3 protein. The table lists roughly 560,000 distinct CDR3 sequences, roughly a sixth of them singletons. This sample also belongs to another study, concerning T cells in Graves' hyperthyroidism and ophthalmopathy.

V is TRBV9 and J is TRBJ2-5; maybe TRBD1 (6 bases). Sequencing used peripheral blood mononuclear cells (PBMCs), obtained at new diagnosis, from a patient treated with antithyroid drugs. The clonotype was recovered from a woman aged 35-65 years with Graves disease. This CDR3 reads CASSPRDTHQETQYF. In DNA form, the CDR3 reads TGTGCCAGCAGCCCACGGGACACCCACCAAGAGACCCAGTACTTC.